Below, 22 T cell receptor beta chains from the same sample are listed, as sequenced in a study of T cell changes during pregnancy in multiple sclerosis. The table came from immunoSEQ multiplex PCR; TCRdb's copy has only in-frame clones and leaves some out. The sample has 30,000 to 45,000 clones, around nine tenths seen once; the top ten hold about 11%. The sample was CD8+ T cells from peripheral blood mononuclear cells, taken in the third trimester of pregnancy. These receptors all stem from a female donor with multiple sclerosis, enrolled in a pregnancy study.

In nucleotides, the CDR3 is TGTGCCAGTAGTATAGGGAGCGGGGCCTCCTACGAGCAGTACTTC. As protein: CASSIGSGASYEQYF. The chain employs TRBV19 and TRBJ2-7; 7 bases fit TRBD2. Trimming cost V 1 base and J 0 bases; bases outside gene matches: 3. CDR1 is LNHDA, CDR2 SQIVND, per germline (reference sequence). The CDR3 is 15 residues long.

This chain connects TRBV5-1 to TRBJ1-6, with 8 bases aligning to TRBD1. The CDR3 consists of 17 residues. With 5 bases clipped from V and 1 base from J, the junction kept 8 bases outside the gene matches. Germline CDR1 reads SGHRS; CDR2 reads YFSETQ. This CDR3 reads CASRPGQGLSYNSPLHF. Written as DNA, the CDR3 is TGCGCCAGCAGACCAGGACAGGGCTTATCCTATAATTCACCCCTCCACTTT.

The genes are TRBV7-9 and TRBJ2-2; 7 bases are shared with TRBD1. The germline CDR1 and CDR2 sequences are SEHNR and FQNEAQ (reference sequence). V lost 7 bases and J lost 1; bases outside the gene matches: 6. The CDR3 totals 15 residues. CDR3 amino acids: CASTSGTENTGELFF. CDR3 in DNA: TGTGCCAGCACCTCGGGGACAGAGAACACCGGGGAGCTGTTTTTT.

The chain carries TRBV27 and TRBJ1-1, with TRBD1 matching over 8 bases. Germline values: CDR1 MNHEY, CDR2 SMNVEV (reference sequence). CDR3 length: 15 residues. J lost 4 bases, V lost 6 bases, and 10 bases had no gene match. In nucleotides, the CDR3 is TGTGCCAGCAGGGACAGGGATTGGGAAGGCACTGAAGCTTTCTTT. Its translation: CASRDRDWEGTEAFF.

V and J are TRBV27 and TRBJ2-7, with D perhaps TRBD2 (6 bases). The V gene's germline CDR1 is MNHEY and CDR2 SMNVEV (reference sequence). CDR3 length: 12 residues. V lost 3 bases to trimming and J lost 3 bases, with 6 bases between them. CDR3 region: CASSFSGYEQYF. CDR3 nucleotides: TGTGCCAGCAGTTTTAGCGGCTACGAGCAGTACTTC.

The V gene is TRBV30, the J gene TRBJ1-2; no clear D. Between the trimmed V and J ends, which lost 4 bases and 9 bases, there was a span of 15 bases. Looked up from germline, CDR1 is GTSNPN and CDR2 is SVGIG (reference sequence). The CDR3 length is 12 residues. CDR3 protein: CAWMWGGHSYTF. CDR3 coding DNA: TGTGCCTGGATGTGGGGAGGTCACAGCTACACCTTC.

This chain connects TRBV7-6 to TRBJ2-7; 7 positions match TRBD1. V lost 5 bases, J lost 5 bases, and 9 bases stayed unmatched. The CDR3 has 14 amino acids. Germline assignment: CDR1 SGHVS and CDR2 FNYEAQ. The CDR3 loop reads CASSQTGLEHEQYF. The CDR3 DNA reads TGTGCCAGCAGCCAGACAGGGCTTGAACACGAGCAGTACTTC. The full variable domain, completed using reference TRBV7-6 and TRBJ2-7, is GAGVSQSPRYKVTKRGQDVALRCDPISGHVSLYWYRQALGQGPEFLTYFNYEAQQDKSGLPNDRFSAERPEGSISTLTIQRTEQRDSAMYRCASSQTGLEHEQYFGPGTRLTVT.

This sequence joins TRBV5-1 and TRBJ2-1; D might be TRBD2 (5 bases). This CDR3 contains 17 residues. The germline V and J ends were trimmed by 0 bases and 2 bases, with 15 bases remaining between them. Germline V gene data show CDR1 as SGHRS and CDR2 as YFSETQ. The CDR3 loop is CASSLASGRSPYNEQFF. DNA of the CDR3: TGCGCCAGCAGCTTGGCATCGGGGAGAAGCCCCTACAATGAGCAGTTCTTC.

This sequence joins TRBV9 and TRBJ1-1, with D maybe TRBD1 (5 bases). This CDR3 region has 13 residues. Germline V CDR1 and CDR2: SGDLS, YYNGEE. V shed 7 bases and J shed 1 base, with 11 bases lying between them. This CDR3 reads CASALTGNTEAFF. DNA for the CDR3: TGTGCCAGCGCGCTAACAGGGAACACTGAAGCTTTCTTT.

The chain couples TRBV5-1 to TRBJ2-1; D is uncertain. Looked up from germline, CDR1 is SGHRS and CDR2 is YFSETQ. The V gene lost 7 bases and the J gene lost 6 bases, with 11 bases spanning the gap. There are 12 residues in the CDR3. CDR3 coding DNA: TGCGCCAGCTCCCCCACCGGCAATGAGCAGTTCTTC. Amino acid sequence: CASSPTGNEQFF.

This clone has a single count. The J gene is TRBJ2-7, the V gene TRBV19; maybe TRBD1 (6 bases). The CDR3 contains 14 residues. V gave up 1 base and J gave up 4 bases, with 11 bases separating them. The germline gives CDR1 LNHDA, CDR2 SQIVND (reference sequence). CDR3 in DNA: TGTGCCAGTAGTATAGGAAGACAGGCATACGAGCAGTACTTC. Translated, it gives CASSIGRQAYEQYF.

The CDR3 loop is CASRRGMNTEAFF. The CDR3 nucleotides are TGTGCCAGCAGGAGAGGGATGAACACTGAAGCTTTCTTT. The J gene is TRBJ1-1, the V gene TRBV6-5, with D hard to call. The V and J ends lost 6 bases and 0 bases respectively, with 8 bases between them. CDR3 length equals 13 residues. The germline CDR1 and CDR2 sequences are MNHEY and SVGAGI.

This clone was observed a single time. The chain uses TRBV5-6 and TRBJ1-1; 9 bases are shared with TRBD1. The junction had 5 bases not matched to a gene; V was cut back by 5 bases and J by 6 bases. The CDR3 loop spans 13 amino acids. Germline V CDR1 and CDR2: SGHDT, YYEEEE. Here the CDR3 reads CASRVQGAPEAFF. CDR3 sequence (DNA): TGTGCCAGCAGAGTACAGGGGGCCCCTGAAGCTTTCTTT.

V usage is TRBV6-5 and J usage is TRBJ1-2, with 7 bases lining up with TRBD1. J gave up 7 bases and V 5 bases, and 7 bases lay outside the gene matches. Germline assignment: CDR1 MNHEY and CDR2 SVGAGI. This CDR3 has 13 amino acids. CDR3 in amino acids: CASSNTGAGGYTF. CDR3 coding DNA: TGTGCCAGCAGTAATACAGGGGCTGGTGGCTACACCTTC.

The genes are TRBV15 and TRBJ1-1; D is undetermined. Deletions cut 0 bases from V and 2 bases from J, with 4 bases between. CDR3 length equals 13 residues. Germline V gives CDR1 LNHNV, CDR2 YYDKDF (reference sequence). CDR3 protein: CATSRDLNTEAFF. CDR3 DNA: TGTGCCACCAGCAGAGATCTCAACACTGAAGCTTTCTTT.

In nucleotides, the CDR3 is TGTGCCAGCAGTCCCCGGACTAGCGGGAGGGCCTTCCCCAATGAGCAGTTCTTC. The encoded protein is CASSPRTSGRAFPNEQFF. This sequence joins TRBV27 and TRBJ2-1, with 15 bases matching TRBD2. V lost 5 bases and J lost 6; bases outside the gene matches: 11. The CDR3 has 18 residues. The germline gives CDR1 MNHEY, CDR2 SMNVEV (reference sequence).

The J gene is TRBJ2-5, the V gene TRBV5-4; 11 bases align to TRBD2. There are 15 residues in the CDR3. CDR1 and CDR2 (germline): SGHNT, YYREEE (reference sequence). V gave up 2 bases and J gave up 4 bases; unmatched junction bases: 4. The CDR3: CASSLTSGSGETQYF. The CDR3 DNA sequence: TGTGCCAGCAGCTTAACTAGCGGGAGCGGAGAGACCCAGTACTTC. The entire variable domain, with the rest obtained from reference TRBV5-4 and TRBJ2-5, is as follows: ETGVTQSPTHLIKTRGQQVTLRCSSQSGHNTVSWYQQALGQGPQFIFQYYREEENGRGNFPPRFSGLQFPNYSSELNVNALELDDSALYLCASSLTSGSGETQYFGPGTRLLVL.

This chain links TRBV7-9 with TRBJ2-1; D not resolved. V was trimmed by 2 bases and J by 4 bases, leaving 6 bases between them. The CDR3 length is 13 residues. Per the germline V gene, CDR1 is SEHNR and CDR2 is FQNEAQ (reference sequence). The CDR3 spells CASSLTSYNEQFF. The CDR3 DNA is TGTGCCAGCAGCTTAACAAGTTACAATGAGCAGTTCTTC.

The chain recombines TRBV4-3 with TRBJ2-2; 7 bases agree with TRBD1. CDR1 is LGHNA, CDR2 YSLEER, per germline. This CDR3 spans 16 amino acids. With V trimmed by 0 bases and J by 1 base, 2 bases remained unmatched. For the CDR3, the DNA is TGCGCCAGCAGCCAAGAACGGACAGGGAACACCGGGGAGCTGTTTTTT. Protein sequence: CASSQERTGNTGELFF.

The chain couples TRBV19 to TRBJ2-7; 9 bases line up with TRBD2. J gave up 1 base and V 6 bases, and 16 bases lay outside the gene matches. The germline V gene has CDR1 LNHDA and CDR2 SQIVND (reference sequence). CDR3 size: 18 residues. Written as DNA, the CDR3 is TGTGCCAGTAGCGGACTTTATAGCGGGGGAGAGAGATCCTACGAGCAGTACTTC. This translates into CASSGLYSGGERSYEQYF.

Notes on this clone: Mismatch with germline at one junction end may stem from a read error. The chain recombines TRBV18 with TRBJ1-1, with D perhaps matching TRBD1 (5 bases). This CDR3 comprises 15 residues. Germline V lookup: CDR1 KGHSH, CDR2 LQKENI. The CDR3 DNA reads as TGTGCCAGCTCATCCCAATCAGGGCTGAAGACTGAAGCTTTCTTT. The encoded protein is CASSSQSGLKTEAFF.

CDR3 nucleotide sequence: TGTGCCAGCAGCAAAGATCGGGGGACAGGGTACAACATTCAGTACTTC. Protein sequence: CASSKDRGTGYNIQYF. The chain employs TRBV21-1 and TRBJ2-4; the table gives TRBD1 as D, unverified against the DNA. TRBV21-1 counts as a pseudogene. This CDR3 contains 16 residues.